The 15 T cell receptor beta chains presented below share a single source sample, sequenced in a study of vaccination effects on CD4 cells after COVID-19. Some clones are missing from TCRdb's copy, which holds only in-frame ones; the method was immunoSEQ multiplex PCR. The table has about 33,000 clones, around 82% seen once. Their specific antigens are unknown. In the ViraFEST assay, antigen-specific CD4+ clonotypes were identified by expansion after peptide-pool stimulation. Culturing for roughly 10 days preceded CD4+ T cell isolation. Participants each got two BNT162b2 or mRNA-1273 vaccine doses. This specimen was CD4+ T cells from PBMCs cultured with HCoV-NL63 spike peptides, taken after COVID-19 vaccination. These receptors were taken from a human donor who received a COVID-19 vaccine. Some clones in this sample may be carry-over from other donors' samples.

In its sample, this clone was seen once. The chain links TRBV12-3 or TRBV12-4 to TRBJ1-5; D is perhaps TRBD1 (5 bases). V was trimmed by 6 bases and J by 12 bases, leaving 15 bases between them. This CDR3 has 12 amino acids. The CDR3, as DNA: TGTGCCAGCAGCCAGAGCCCGGGACTCCAGCATTTT. Translation gives CASSQSPGLQHF.

The J gene is TRBJ1-6, the V gene TRBV19, with D tentatively TRBD1 (5 bases). The V and J ends lost 5 bases and 8 bases respectively, with 13 bases between them. Germline V CDR1 and CDR2: LNHDA, SQIVND (reference sequence). The CDR3 spans 14 residues. The chain's CDR3 is CASSSQGGYSPLHF. The CDR3 bases are TGTGCCAGTAGTTCGCAGGGTGGTTATTCACCCCTCCACTTT.

CDR3 sequence: CASSQSRTGLLRYGYTF. CDR3 in DNA: TGTGCCAGCAGCCAAAGTCGGACAGGGCTTTTGCGTTATGGCTACACCTTC. This chain joins TRBV3-1 (or the pseudogene TRBV3-2) and TRBJ1-2; 8 bases agree with TRBD1. The CDR3 has 17 amino acids. Trimming cost V 2 bases and J 5 bases; bases outside gene matches: 13. Germline loops: CDR1 LGHDT, CDR2 YNNKEL (reference sequence).

The chain employs TRBV7-6 and TRBJ1-1; a possible D gene is TRBD1 (6 bases). Germline lookup yields CDR1 SGHVS and CDR2 FNYEAQ. The CDR3 consists of 14 residues. V was cut by 4 bases and J by 4 bases, with 13 bases left in between. The CDR3 spells CASSSQRGGTEAFF. CDR3 bases: TGTGCCAGCAGCTCACAAAGGGGGGGCACTGAAGCTTTCTTT.

The rearrangement joins TRBV12-3 or TRBV12-4 to TRBJ2-3, with D perhaps TRBD1 (6 bases). CDR3 size: 13 residues. V gave up 7 bases and J gave up 6 bases, with 14 bases separating them. The CDR3 region has the DNA TGTGCCAGCACCTTCAGGGGTAGCGATACGCAGTATTTT. Translation gives CASTFRGSDTQYF.

The J gene is TRBJ2-3, the V gene TRBV5-8; TRBD2 agrees at 9 bases. Germline-derived CDR1 and CDR2 are SGHTS and YDEGEE. Trimming took 7 bases from V and 2 from J; bases not matched to a gene: 23. This CDR3 has 20 amino acids. For the CDR3, the DNA is TGTGCCAGCCCCGAGTACCTTGGGGGTACGACTAGCGGATACACAGATACGCAGTATTTT. This codes for CASPEYLGGTTSGYTDTQYF.

This clone showed up just a few times. The chain employs TRBV5-6 and TRBJ1-5; D gene ambiguous. CDR3 length: 14 amino acids. The V and J ends lost 1 base and 5 bases respectively, with 10 bases between them. Germline values: CDR1 SGHDT, CDR2 YYEEEE. DNA for the CDR3: TGTGCCAGCAGCTTGTACGGCGTTGATCAGCCCCAGCATTTT. This gives the protein CASSLYGVDQPQHF.

The J gene is TRBJ2-7, the V gene TRBV7-2; the D gene is possibly TRBD2 (5 bases). The CDR3 loop spans 13 amino acids. Germline lookup yields CDR1 SGHTA and CDR2 FQGNSA. Trimming removed 1 base at V and 5 bases at J, with 9 bases between. CDR3 region: CASSLDRGDEQYV. As DNA, the CDR3 is TGTGCCAGCAGCTTAGATCGGGGTGACGAGCAGTACGTC.

The V and J genes are TRBV18 and TRBJ1-4; 10 bases agree with TRBD1. The CDR3 has 16 amino acids. V lost 1 base, J lost 3 bases, and 2 bases stayed unmatched. CDR1 is KGHSH, CDR2 LQKENI, per germline. In DNA form, the CDR3 reads TGTGCCAGCTCACCACGGACAGGGGGACCTAATGAAAAACTGTTTTTT. It specifies CASSPRTGGPNEKLFF.

The V gene is TRBV7-2, the J gene TRBJ1-3; tentative D call: TRBD1 (5 bases). The CDR3 consists of 16 residues. Germline CDR1 and CDR2: SGHTA and FQGNSA. V lost 6 bases and J lost 0, with 15 bases in between. CDR3 DNA: TGTGCCAGCAGAAAAAGGGGTTATAACTCTGGAAACACCATATATTTT. Its translation: CASRKRGYNSGNTIYF.

V and J are TRBV6-5 and TRBJ2-7; 10 bases map to TRBD1. This CDR3 is 15 amino acids long. The V gene's germline CDR1 is MNHEY and CDR2 SVGAGI. Trimming took 7 bases from V and 1 from J; bases not matched to a gene: 7. This chain's CDR3 is CASIRTGGTSYEQYV. The CDR3 bases are TGTGCCAGCATCAGGACAGGGGGGACGTCCTACGAGCAGTACGTC.

This chain connects TRBV5-1 to TRBJ2-3; tentatively, D is TRBD2 (5 bases). Germline V lookup: CDR1 SGHRS, CDR2 YFSETQ. Between the trimmed V and J ends, which lost 4 bases and 0 bases, there was a span of 15 bases. The CDR3 runs to 16 residues. The CDR3, as DNA: TGCGCCAGCAGCCTCCCGGTCGGGGTTAGCACAGATACGCAGTATTTT. This gives the protein CASSLPVGVSTDTQYF.

This chain connects TRBV4-3 to TRBJ1-5; D is uncertain. This CDR3 has 14 residues. The germline gives CDR1 LGHNA, CDR2 YSLEER. V lost 0 bases, J lost 1 base, and 4 bases lay in between. The CDR3, as DNA: TGCGCCAGCAGCCAAGAGAGGAGCAATCAGCCCCAGCATTTT. Protein sequence: CASSQERSNQPQHF.

V usage is TRBV7-2 and J usage is TRBJ1-2, with D uncertain. Germline V lookup: CDR1 SGHTA, CDR2 FQGNSA. The germline V and J ends were trimmed by 5 bases and 8 bases, with 15 bases remaining between them. The CDR3 consists of 13 residues. The CDR3 region is CASSPPWLYGYTF. CDR3 in DNA: TGTGCCAGCAGCCCCCCCTGGCTTTACGGCTACACCTTC.

The chain joins TRBV5-1 to TRBJ1-2; 8 bases fit TRBD1. Germline V gene lookup returns CDR1 SGHRS and CDR2 YFSETQ. V dropped 5 bases and J dropped 4; count of bases not matched to a gene: 7. The CDR3 spans 14 residues. The chain's CDR3 is CASSPTGVLYGYTF. Here the CDR3 DNA reads TGCGCCAGCAGTCCGACAGGGGTTCTCTATGGCTACACCTTC. Drawing the rest from reference TRBV5-1 and TRBJ1-2, the complete variable domain is KAGVTQTPRYLIKTRGQQVTLSCSPISGHRSVSWYQQTPGQGLQFLFEYFSETQRNKGNFPGRFSGRQFSNSRSEMNVSTLELGDSALYLCASSPTGVLYGYTFGSGTRLTVV.